This TCR beta chain was recorded in a study of shared clonotypes between healthy human individuals. Germline V CDR1 and CDR2: SGHRS, YFSETQ. V was clipped by 7 bases and J by 7 bases; unmatched bases: 13. CDR3 length: 16 amino acids. Comments on this clone: Its matching antigen is unknown.

Study-wide points: Non-shared clonotypes showed lower generation probabilities than clonotypes common to all four donors.

Several immunoSEQ plates held equal portions of the genomic DNA taken from each subset. Repertoires were generated with immunoSEQ multiplex PCR, while TCRdb's copy carries only in-frame clones and drops some. The sample comprises more than 2 million clones, approximately 94% of which are singletons, and roughly 0.13% rests with the top ten. The sample taken for sequencing was naive CD4+ T cells sorted from blood. The subset: CD45RA+ positively selected. This TCR came from a young man in good health. The rearrangement uses TRBV5-1 and TRBJ2-2; TRBD1 matches at 10 bases. CDR3 loop: CASWGPGTGANGELFF. CDR3 DNA sequence: TGCGCCAGCTGGGGACCCGGGACAGGGGCCAACGGGGAGCTGTTTTTT.